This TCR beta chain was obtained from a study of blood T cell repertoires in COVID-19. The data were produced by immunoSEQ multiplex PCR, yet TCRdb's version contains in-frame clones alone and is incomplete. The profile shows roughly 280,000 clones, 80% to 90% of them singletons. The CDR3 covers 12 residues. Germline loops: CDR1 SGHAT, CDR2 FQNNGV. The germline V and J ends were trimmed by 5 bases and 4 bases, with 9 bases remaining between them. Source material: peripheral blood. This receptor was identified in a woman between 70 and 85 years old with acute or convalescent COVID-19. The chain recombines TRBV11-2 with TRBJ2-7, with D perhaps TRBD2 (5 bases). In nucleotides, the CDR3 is TGTGCCAGCAGCCGACGGGGTTACGAGCAGTACTTC. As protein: CASSRRGYEQYF.